A selection of T cell receptor beta chains follows, all from one sample in a study of graft-versus-host responses after intestinal transplantation. These receptors' targets are unknown. The assay was immunoSEQ multiplex PCR, and TCRdb's table has in-frame clones only and misses some. The sample consists of 120,000 or so clones, around 95% of them appearing once. This specimen was unstimulated CD8+ T cells sorted from spleen or lymph node cells, taken before intestinal transplant. The receptors were gathered from a human donor who received an intestinal transplant. Both conserved end residues are part of each CDR3. D genes are given only for firm matches. The size of a clone is reported for some rows only, either as once, few or many, or as a class for expanded clones.

clone size: -; V gene: TRBV5-1; D gene: -; J gene: TRBJ1-5; CDR3 protein: CASSLEAGFYQPQHF; CDR3 DNA: TGCGCCAGCAGCTTGGAAGCAGGTTTTTATCAGCCCCAGCATTTT
clone size: -; V gene: TRBV9; D gene: -; J gene: TRBJ2-1; CDR3 protein: CASSTGTEQFF; CDR3 DNA: TGTGCCAGCAGCACCGGGACCGAGCAGTTCTTC
clone size: -; V gene: TRBV9; D gene: TRBD2; J gene: TRBJ2-2; CDR3 protein: CASSVEGLGTGELFF; CDR3 DNA: TGTGCCAGCAGCGTAGAGGGACTAGGAACCGGGGAGCTGTTTTTT
clone size: few; V gene: TRBV6-1; D gene: -; J gene: TRBJ2-7; CDR3 protein: CAIRPPLAAEQYF; CDR3 DNA: TGTGCCATCCGGCCCCCCTTGGCTGCCGAGCAGTACTTC
clone size: -; V gene: TRBV9; D gene: -; J gene: TRBJ2-2; CDR3 protein: CASSEWAGPTGELFF; CDR3 DNA: TGTGCCAGCAGCGAGTGGGCAGGTCCAACCGGGGAGCTGTTTTTT
clone size: -; V gene: TRBV11-2; D gene: TRBD1; J gene: TRBJ2-7; CDR3 protein: CASSLGRTGFEPDF; CDR3 DNA: TGTGCCAGCAGCTTGGGGAGGACAGGGTTCGAGCCGGATTTC
clone size: -; V gene: TRBV27; D gene: -; J gene: TRBJ1-5; CDR3 protein: CASSMAYSNQPQHF; CDR3 DNA: TGTGCCAGCAGTATGGCTTATAGCAATCAGCCCCAGCATTTT
clone size: -; V gene: TRBV9; D gene: -; J gene: TRBJ1-3; CDR3 protein: CASTESFGSGNTIYF; CDR3 DNA: TGTGCCAGCACAGAGAGTTTTGGATCTGGAAACACCATATATTTT
clone size: -; V gene: TRBV6-6; D gene: -; J gene: TRBJ2-5; CDR3 protein: CASTIRETQYF; CDR3 DNA: TGTGCCAGCACCATCCGGGAGACCCAGTACTTC
clone size: -; V gene: TRBV5-4; D gene: TRBD2; J gene: TRBJ2-3; CDR3 protein: CASSFGTSVDTQYF; CDR3 DNA: TGTGCCAGCAGCTTCGGGACTAGCGTTGATACGCAGTATTTT
clone size: -; V gene: TRBV2; D gene: TRBD2; J gene: TRBJ2-1; CDR3 protein: CASRAIGTSARNEQFF; CDR3 DNA: TGTGCCAGCAGGGCTATCGGGACTAGCGCGAGAAATGAGCAGTTCTTC
clone size: -; V gene: TRBV12-5; D gene: -; J gene: TRBJ1-1; CDR3 protein: CASGPFVGYTEAFF; CDR3 DNA: TGTGCTAGTGGTCCGTTCGTGGGTTACACTGAAGCTTTCTTT
clone size: -; V gene: TRBV19; D gene: -; J gene: TRBJ1-2; CDR3 protein: CASSMGIMDYGYTF; CDR3 DNA: TGTGCCAGTAGTATGGGGATAATGGACTATGGCTACACCTTC
clone size: -; V gene: TRBV27; D gene: TRBD1; J gene: TRBJ2-2; CDR3 protein: CASSLLDRRQPGELFF; CDR3 DNA: TGTGCCAGCAGTTTATTGGACAGGCGCCAACCCGGGGAGCTGTTTTTT
clone size: -; V gene: TRBV5-4; D gene: -; J gene: TRBJ2-1; CDR3 protein: CASSLAYNEQFF; CDR3 DNA: TGTGCCAGCAGCCTGGCGTACAATGAGCAGTTCTTC
clone size: once; V gene: TRBV30; D gene: TRBD2; J gene: TRBJ2-2; CDR3 protein: CALRSSGVNTGELFF; CDR3 DNA: TGTGCCCTCCGGTCTAGCGGGGTCAACACCGGGGAGCTGTTTTTT
clone size: -; V gene: TRBV5-1; D gene: -; J gene: TRBJ2-7; CDR3 protein: CASSLAGYPYEQYF; CDR3 DNA: TGCGCCAGCAGCTTGGCGGGTTACCCCTACGAGCAGTACTTC
clone size: -; V gene: TRBV7-8; D gene: -; J gene: TRBJ2-1; CDR3 protein: CASSLYIGISYNEQFF; CDR3 DNA: TGTGCCAGCAGCTTATATATCGGGATCTCCTACAATGAGCAGTTCTTC
clone size: -; V gene: TRBV30; D gene: -; J gene: TRBJ1-2; CDR3 protein: CALDMFYGYTF; CDR3 DNA: TGTGCCTTGGACATGTTCTATGGCTACACCTTC
clone size: -; V gene: TRBV5-1; D gene: -; J gene: TRBJ2-3; CDR3 protein: CASSFEELVGDTQYF; CDR3 DNA: TGCGCCAGCAGCTTCGAAGAGTTAGTAGGGGATACGCAGTATTTT
clone size: -; V gene: TRBV19; D gene: TRBD2; J gene: TRBJ2-3; CDR3 protein: CASNKAGVADTQYF; CDR3 DNA: TGTGCCAGTAATAAGGCGGGAGTGGCAGATACGCAGTATTTT
clone size: -; V gene: TRBV6-1; D gene: -; J gene: TRBJ2-7; CDR3 protein: CASSEVFYEQYF; CDR3 DNA: TGTGCCAGCAGTGAAGTTTTCTACGAGCAGTACTTC